This record covers a single T cell receptor (beta chain). These data belong to a study of blood T cell repertoires in COVID-19. Study information: T cells, B-cell-depleted T cells, or PBMCs provided the cDNA or gDNA that served as material.

Some clones are missing from TCRdb's copy, which holds only in-frame ones; the method was immunoSEQ multiplex PCR. This sample has approximately 41,000 clones; 65% to 85% occur once, and the top ten carry more than 30%. The specimen was peripheral blood. This receptor was obtained from a man in his forties with active or convalescent COVID-19.

The CDR3 here is CASSAGRNGSPLHF. In DNA, the CDR3 is TGTGCCAGCAGCGCCGGGAGGAACGGGTCACCCCTCCACTTT. The J gene is TRBJ1-6, the V gene TRBV12-1. TRBV12-1 is recorded as a pseudogene. This CDR3 has 14 amino acids.